The entry below gives a single TCR beta chain sequence along with its context. The clone's antigen remains unknown. No per-base quality is available; no much larger clone lies one base away. TCRbeta CDR3 regions were profiled with the immunoSEQ Assay using bias-controlled multiplex PCR amplification of genomic DNA. In the source study's methods: To quantify the absolute abundance of each unique TCRbeta CDR3 region, the sequences were collapsed and filtered. Differential abundance was tested with a binomial (Fisher-equivalent) model and with a beta-binomial model adding time-dependent variance fitted from healthy donors. Clones with fewer than 5 combined templates were removed, and a clone was called differentially abundant if the clone's Benjamini-Hochberg FDR was below 0.01. In the beta-binomial model, variance was expressed as a function of the total template count across the two samples, in the form v = (b*log(k)+a)^2. TCRdb re-hosts the immuneACCESS table, in-frame sequences only. Its copies lack some clones; in the studies checked, an unresolved V gene accounts for under half of them, and the cause for the rest is not known. The V and J calls and clone size were taken over from that table, and D and trimming were inferred from the DNA. For this sample there are 55,000 to 75,000 clones; about 89% appear just once. The ten biggest clones cover roughly 4.8% of the sample.

V is reduced by 2 bases and J by 3 bases, leaving a spacing of 10 bases between them. As encoded in the germline V gene, CDR1 is MRHNA while CDR2 is SNTAGT. The CDR3 covers 15 residues, taking in both the cysteine and the phenylalanine. The retained sequence is limited to the CDR3, 45 bases, with the frame set at the first base. This specimen belongs to a study of identifying expanded T cells in peripheral blood (dated by TCRdb to about 2019). With regard to the full study: Separate aliquots of the same genomic DNA pool were sequenced to produce technical replicates, and four replicates were compared in pairs.

General conclusions and limits of the study: Variance in clone template counts between approximately two-week samples significantly increased with total template count across all healthy donors. Both the number of clones called differentially abundant and the false-positive rate were significantly reduced by the beta-binomial model across all healthy-donor time intervals. The authors expected that biological variance in healthy repertoires might rise further over much longer intervals, such as months to years. Between technical replicates the binomial model flagged approximately 1.3 differentially abundant clones, whereas over about 2 weeks the binomial model flagged about 15 and over about four weeks about 19.

During the collection period, no infections or other immune events were recorded for the healthy donors. Blood repertoires from healthy donors were used as a training cohort for calibrating time-dependent variance in a beta-binomial model of differential abundance of T-cell clones. The training cohort was composed of roughly ten healthy donors, 3 female and 7 male. On average the donors were around 45 years old, and their ages spanned 29 to 64 years. Whole blood from each healthy donor was obtained from a commercial supplier and was collected at three time points around two weeks apart. Genomic DNA was extracted from unsorted whole blood for immunosequencing.

This clonotype was sampled from a person between 18 and 70 years old in good health. The chain joins TRBV6-4 to TRBJ1-4; the D gene is perhaps TRBD1, on 5 matching bases. Sequenced input: blood. The bases are TGTGCCAGCAGTGACGCGAGAGGGGCTAATGAAAAACTGTTTTTT. Translation gives CASSDARGANEKLFF.